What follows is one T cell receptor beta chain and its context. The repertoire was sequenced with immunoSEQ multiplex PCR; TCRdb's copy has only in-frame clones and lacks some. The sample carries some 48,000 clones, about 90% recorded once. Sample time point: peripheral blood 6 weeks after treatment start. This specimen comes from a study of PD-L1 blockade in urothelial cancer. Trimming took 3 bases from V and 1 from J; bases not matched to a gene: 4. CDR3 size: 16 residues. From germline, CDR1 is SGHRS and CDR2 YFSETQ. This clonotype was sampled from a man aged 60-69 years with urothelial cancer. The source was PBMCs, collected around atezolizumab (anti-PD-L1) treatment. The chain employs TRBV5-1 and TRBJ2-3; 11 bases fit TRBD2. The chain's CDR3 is CASSSLSGGGTDTQYF. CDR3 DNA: TGCGCCAGCAGCTCCCTTAGCGGGGGGGGCACAGATACGCAGTATTTT.